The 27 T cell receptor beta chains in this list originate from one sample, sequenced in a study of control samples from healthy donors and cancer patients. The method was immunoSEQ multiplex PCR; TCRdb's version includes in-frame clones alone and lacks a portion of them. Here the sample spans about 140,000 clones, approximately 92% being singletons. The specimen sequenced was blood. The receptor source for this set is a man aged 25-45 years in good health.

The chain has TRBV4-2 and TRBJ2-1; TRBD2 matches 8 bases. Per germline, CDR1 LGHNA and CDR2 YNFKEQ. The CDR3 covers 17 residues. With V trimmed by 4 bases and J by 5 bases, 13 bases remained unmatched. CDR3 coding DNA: TGTGCCAGCAGCCCCACGCCGGGGAGCGGGAGCCACAATGAGCAGTTCTTC. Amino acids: CASSPTPGSGSHNEQFF.

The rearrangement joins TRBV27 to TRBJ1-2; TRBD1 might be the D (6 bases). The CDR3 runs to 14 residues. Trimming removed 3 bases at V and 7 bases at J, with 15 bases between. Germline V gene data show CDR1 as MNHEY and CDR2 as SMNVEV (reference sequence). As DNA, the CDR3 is TGTGCCAGCAGTTTCGGGCAGGGGATTCGTGGCTACACCTTC. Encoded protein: CASSFGQGIRGYTF.

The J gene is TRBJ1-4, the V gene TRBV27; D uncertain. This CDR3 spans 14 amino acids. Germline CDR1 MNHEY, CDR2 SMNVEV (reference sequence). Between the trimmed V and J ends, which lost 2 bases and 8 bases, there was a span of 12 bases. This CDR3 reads CASSLSNSGEKLFF. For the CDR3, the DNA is TGTGCCAGCAGTTTAAGCAACAGCGGAGAAAAACTGTTTTTT.

CDR3 in amino acids: CASSLARVGGNTIYF. Here the CDR3 DNA reads TGTGCCAGCAGCTTAGCCAGGGTCGGTGGAAACACCATATATTTT. The chain carries TRBV11-2 and TRBJ1-3, with D perhaps TRBD1 (5 bases). Germline loops: CDR1 SGHAT, CDR2 FQNNGV. The CDR3 is 15 residues long. V was trimmed by 1 base and J by 3 bases, leaving 10 bases between them. The full variable domain, with the rest looked up from reference TRBV11-2 and TRBJ1-3, is EAGVAQSPRYKIIEKRQSVAFWCNPISGHATLYWYQQILGQGPKLLIQFQNNGVVDDSQLPKDRFSAERLKGVDSTLKIQPAKLEDSAVYLCASSLARVGGNTIYFGEGSWLTVV.

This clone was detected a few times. CDR3 sequence: CASELAGLAKNIQYF. DNA for the CDR3: TGTGCCAGCGAACTAGCGGGATTAGCCAAAAACATTCAGTACTTC. J is TRBJ2-4 and V is TRBV7-9; 10 bases agree with TRBD2. V lost 8 bases, J lost 0 bases, and 4 bases stayed unmatched. Germline CDR1 SEHNR, CDR2 FQNEAQ (reference sequence). The CDR3 is 15 residues long.

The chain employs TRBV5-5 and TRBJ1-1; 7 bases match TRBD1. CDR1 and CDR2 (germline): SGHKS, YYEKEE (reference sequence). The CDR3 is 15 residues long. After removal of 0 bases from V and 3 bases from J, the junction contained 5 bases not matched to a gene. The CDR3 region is CASSLDRGKYTEAFF. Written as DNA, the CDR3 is TGTGCCAGCAGCTTGGACAGGGGAAAGTACACTGAAGCTTTCTTT.

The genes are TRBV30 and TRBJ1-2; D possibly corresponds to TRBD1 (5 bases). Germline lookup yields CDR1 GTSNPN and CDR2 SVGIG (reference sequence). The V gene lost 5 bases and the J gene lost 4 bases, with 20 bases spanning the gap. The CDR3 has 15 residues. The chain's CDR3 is CAWGDQGKGAYGYTF. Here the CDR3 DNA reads TGTGCCTGGGGAGACCAGGGAAAAGGGGCCTATGGCTACACCTTC.

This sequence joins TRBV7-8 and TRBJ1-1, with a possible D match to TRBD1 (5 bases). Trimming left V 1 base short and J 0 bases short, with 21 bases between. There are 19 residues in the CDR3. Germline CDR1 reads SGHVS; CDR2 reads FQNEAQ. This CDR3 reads CASSLEGLGVRVMNTEAFF. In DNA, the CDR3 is TGTGCCAGCAGCTTAGAAGGGTTGGGGGTGAGGGTTATGAACACTGAAGCTTTCTTT.

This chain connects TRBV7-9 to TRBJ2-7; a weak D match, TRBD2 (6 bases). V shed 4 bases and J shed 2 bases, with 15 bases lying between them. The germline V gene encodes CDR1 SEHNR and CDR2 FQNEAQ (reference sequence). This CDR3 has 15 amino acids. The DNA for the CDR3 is TGTGCCAGCAGCTCGACGACTAGAATGGCCTACGAGCAGTACTTC. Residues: CASSSTTRMAYEQYF.

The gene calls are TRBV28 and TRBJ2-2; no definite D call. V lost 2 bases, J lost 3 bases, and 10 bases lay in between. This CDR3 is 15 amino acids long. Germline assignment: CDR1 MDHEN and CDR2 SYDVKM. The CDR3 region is CASSLDSGYTGELFF. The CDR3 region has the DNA TGTGCCAGCAGTTTAGATTCAGGCTACACCGGGGAGCTGTTTTTT.

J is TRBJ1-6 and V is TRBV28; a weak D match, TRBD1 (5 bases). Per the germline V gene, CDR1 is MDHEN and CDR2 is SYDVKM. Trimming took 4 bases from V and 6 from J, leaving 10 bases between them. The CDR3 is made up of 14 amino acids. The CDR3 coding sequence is TGTGCCAGCAGTTCCCCGGGGGGTAATTCACCCCTCCACTTT. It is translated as CASSSPGGNSPLHF.

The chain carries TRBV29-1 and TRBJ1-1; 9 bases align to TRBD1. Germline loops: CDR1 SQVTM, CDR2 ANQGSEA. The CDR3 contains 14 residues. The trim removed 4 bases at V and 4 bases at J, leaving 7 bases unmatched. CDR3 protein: CSVAARTGVTEAFF. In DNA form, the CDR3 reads TGCAGCGTTGCCGCTAGGACAGGGGTCACTGAAGCTTTCTTT. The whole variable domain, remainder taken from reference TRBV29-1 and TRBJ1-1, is SAVISQKPSRDICQRGTSLTIQCQVDSQVTMMFWYRQQPGQSLTLIATANQGSEATYESGFVIDKFPISRPNLTFSTLTVSNMSPEDSSIYLCSVAARTGVTEAFFGQGTRLTVV.

CDR3 nucleotide sequence: TGTGCCAGCTCACCGAGCGGAAGCTCCTACGAGCAGTACTTC. Protein product: CASSPSGSSYEQYF. The J gene is TRBJ2-7, the V gene TRBV18, with D possibly matching TRBD2 (5 bases). The CDR3 runs to 14 residues. The germline gives CDR1 KGHSH, CDR2 LQKENI. The V end was cut by 3 bases, the J end by 0 bases, with 9 bases between.

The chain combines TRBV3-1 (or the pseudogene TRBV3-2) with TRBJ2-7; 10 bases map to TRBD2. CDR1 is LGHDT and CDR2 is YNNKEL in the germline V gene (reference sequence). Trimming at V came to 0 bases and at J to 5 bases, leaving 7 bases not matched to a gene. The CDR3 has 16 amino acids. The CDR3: CASSQDQLAGFNEQYF. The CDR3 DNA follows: TGTGCCAGCAGCCAAGATCAACTAGCGGGATTCAACGAGCAGTACTTC.

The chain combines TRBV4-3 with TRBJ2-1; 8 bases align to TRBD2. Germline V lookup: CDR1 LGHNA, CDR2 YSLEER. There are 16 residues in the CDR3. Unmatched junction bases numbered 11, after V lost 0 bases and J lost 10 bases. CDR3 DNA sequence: TGCGCCAGCAGCCAAGATTTCCCAGCGGGAGTAGGCGAGCAGTTCTTC. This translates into CASSQDFPAGVGEQFF.

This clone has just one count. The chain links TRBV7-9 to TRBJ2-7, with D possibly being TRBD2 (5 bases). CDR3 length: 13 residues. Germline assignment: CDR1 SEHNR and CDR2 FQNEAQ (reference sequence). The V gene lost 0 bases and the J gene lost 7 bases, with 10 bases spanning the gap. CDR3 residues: CASSLAGVGEQYF. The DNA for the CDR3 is TGTGCCAGCAGCTTAGCCGGGGTAGGGGAGCAGTACTTC.

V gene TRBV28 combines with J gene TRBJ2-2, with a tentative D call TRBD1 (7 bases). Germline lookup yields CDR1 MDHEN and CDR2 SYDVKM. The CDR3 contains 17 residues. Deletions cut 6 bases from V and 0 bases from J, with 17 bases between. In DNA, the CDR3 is TGTGCCAGCAGCCCAGGGGGGTGGCAGACGAACACCGGGGAGCTGTTTTTT. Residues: CASSPGGWQTNTGELFF.

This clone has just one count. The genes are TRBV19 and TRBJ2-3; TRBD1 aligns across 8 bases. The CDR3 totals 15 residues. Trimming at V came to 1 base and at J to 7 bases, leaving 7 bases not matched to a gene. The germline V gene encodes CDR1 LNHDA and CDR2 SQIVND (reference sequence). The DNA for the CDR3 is TGTGCCAGTAGTATAGCAGGACAGGGTCTAAATACGCAGTATTTT. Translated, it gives CASSIAGQGLNTQYF.

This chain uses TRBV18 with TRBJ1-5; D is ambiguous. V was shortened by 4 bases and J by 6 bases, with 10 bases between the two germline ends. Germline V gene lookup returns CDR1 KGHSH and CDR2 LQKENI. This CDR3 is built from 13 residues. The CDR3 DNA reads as TGTGCCAGCTCACTCGGCGGGGTTCAGCCCCAGCATTTT. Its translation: CASSLGGVQPQHF. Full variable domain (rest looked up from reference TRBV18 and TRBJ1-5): NAGVMQNPRHLVRRRGQEARLRCSPMKGHSHVYWYRQLPEEGLKFMVYLQKENIIDESGMPKERFSAEFPKEGPSILRIQQVVRGDSAAYFCASSLGGVQPQHFGDGTRLSIL.

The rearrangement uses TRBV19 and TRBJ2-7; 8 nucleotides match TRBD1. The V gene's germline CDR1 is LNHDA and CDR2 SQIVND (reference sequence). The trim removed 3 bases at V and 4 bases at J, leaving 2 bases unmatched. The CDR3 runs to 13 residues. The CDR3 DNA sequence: TGTGCCAGTAGTATTAACAGGGGGTACGAGCAGTACTTC. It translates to CASSINRGYEQYF.

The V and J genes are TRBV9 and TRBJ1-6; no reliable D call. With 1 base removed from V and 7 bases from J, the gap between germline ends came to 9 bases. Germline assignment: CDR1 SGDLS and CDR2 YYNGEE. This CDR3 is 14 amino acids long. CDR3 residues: CASSVMAENSPLHF. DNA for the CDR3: TGTGCCAGCAGCGTAATGGCAGAGAATTCACCCCTCCACTTT.

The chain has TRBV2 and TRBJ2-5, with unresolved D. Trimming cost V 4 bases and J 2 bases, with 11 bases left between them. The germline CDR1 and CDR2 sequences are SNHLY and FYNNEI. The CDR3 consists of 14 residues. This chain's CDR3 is CASSGNSLQETQYF. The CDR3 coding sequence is TGTGCCAGCAGTGGAAACAGCCTGCAAGAGACCCAGTACTTC.

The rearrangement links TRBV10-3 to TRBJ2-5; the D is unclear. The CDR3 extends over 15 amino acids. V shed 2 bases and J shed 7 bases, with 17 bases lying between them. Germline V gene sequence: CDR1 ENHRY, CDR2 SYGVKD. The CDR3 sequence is CAISEPQANRRTQYF. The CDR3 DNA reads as TGTGCCATCAGTGAGCCGCAAGCGAATAGGCGGACCCAGTACTTC.

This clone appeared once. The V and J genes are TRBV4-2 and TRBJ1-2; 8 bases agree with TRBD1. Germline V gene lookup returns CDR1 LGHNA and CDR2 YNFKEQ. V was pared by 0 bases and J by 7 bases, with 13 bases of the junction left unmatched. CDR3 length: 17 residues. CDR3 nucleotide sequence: TGTGCCAGCAGCCAAGATCAGGTGGCAGGGGGCAGATTTGGCTACACCTTC. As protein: CASSQDQVAGGRFGYTF.

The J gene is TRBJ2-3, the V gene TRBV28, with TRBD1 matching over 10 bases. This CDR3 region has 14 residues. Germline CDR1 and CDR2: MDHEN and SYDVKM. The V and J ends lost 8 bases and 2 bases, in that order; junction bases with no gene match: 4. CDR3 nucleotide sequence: TGTGCCAGCTCCGGGACAGGGGACACAGATACGCAGTATTTT. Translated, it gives CASSGTGDTDTQYF.

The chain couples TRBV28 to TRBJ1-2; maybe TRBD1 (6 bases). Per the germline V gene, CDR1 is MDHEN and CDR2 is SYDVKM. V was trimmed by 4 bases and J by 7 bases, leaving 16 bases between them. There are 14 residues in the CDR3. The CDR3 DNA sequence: TGTGCCAGCAGTTCCTACTTGGCAGGGGTTGGCTACACCTTC. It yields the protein CASSSYLAGVGYTF.

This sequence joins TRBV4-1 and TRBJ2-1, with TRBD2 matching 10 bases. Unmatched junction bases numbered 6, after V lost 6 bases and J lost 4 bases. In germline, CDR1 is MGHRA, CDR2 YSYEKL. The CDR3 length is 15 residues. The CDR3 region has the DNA TGCGCCAGCAGACCAACTAGCGGGGAATACAATGAGCAGTTCTTC. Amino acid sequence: CASRPTSGEYNEQFF.